The rows below give T cell receptor beta chains drawn from one sample of a study of blood T cell repertoires in COVID-19. The protocol was immunoSEQ multiplex PCR, while the TCRdb copy is restricted to in-frame clones and leaves out a portion. The sample consists of around 30,000 clones, around 85% of them appearing once. Sequenced: peripheral blood. All receptors derive from a human donor in a cohort sampled during active COVID-19. Both conserved end residues are trimmed from each CDR3. D genes are given only for firm matches. Clone size appears in some rows only: once, few, many, or a class for an expanded clone.

TRBJ2-3,TRBV5-4,-,TRBD2,12,ASSLSGGTDTQY
TRBJ1-1,TRBV10-3,once,-,11,AITGGGSTEAF
TRBJ1-1,TRBV7-6,once,-,11,ASSRRANTEAF
TRBJ1-2,TRBV7-2,-,-,16,ASSLARRVGERGYGYT
TRBJ2-2,TRBV5-1,-,-,14,ASSLGQAANTGELF
TRBJ2-2,TRBV5-6,few,-,14,ASSTGRQVNTGELF
TRBJ1-4,TRBV19,-,TRBD1,12,ASSPGQGYEKLF
TRBJ1-4,TRBV5-5,-,TRBD1,13,ASSGADRGNEKLF
TRBJ2-2,TRBV14,-,-,11,ASSQDRDRKLF
TRBJ2-5,TRBV10-1,-,TRBD1,13,ASSEFIRGLETQY
TRBJ2-7,TRBV6-5,-,TRBD2,12,ASTSPAGAYEQY
TRBJ2-3,TRBV6-5,-,-,10,ASSSSTDTQY
TRBJ2-7,TRBV5-1,-,TRBD1,14,ASSLAPGTALDEQY
TRBJ1-1,TRBV30,-,TRBD1,10,AGQGVVTEAF
TRBJ2-5,TRBV2,once,-,13,ASTPYGGIFETQY
TRBJ1-4,TRBV5-1,-,TRBD1,14,ASSLARTGTNEKLF
TRBJ2-1,TRBV14,-,-,16,ASSQDIRGYSPYNEQF
TRBJ2-6,TRBV11-2,few,-,14,ASSHPGVTGANVLT
TRBJ2-1,TRBV9,-,TRBD2,13,ASSPREGGRAEQF
TRBJ2-7,TRBV6-5,-,-,9,ASSFLYEQY
TRBJ2-2,TRBV28,once,-,13,ASSLLRVHTGELF
TRBJ1-1,TRBV10-2,-,TRBD1,12,ASSGQGPGTEAF